The source of this T cell receptor beta chain is a study of T cells in narcolepsy. Assay: immunoSEQ multiplex PCR; the TCRdb copy retains only in-frame clones and omits some. The repertoire has 20,000 to 30,000 clones, approximately 85% of them found once; the top ten carry around 1.2%. This CDR3 is built from 17 residues. V shed 5 bases and J shed 5 bases, with 22 bases lying between them. CDR1 and CDR2 (germline): MDHEN, SYDVKM. This clonotype originated in a human donor with narcolepsy. This chain uses TRBV28 with TRBJ1-5; no reliable D call. Material: CD45RA- memory CD4+ T cells from PBMCs. DNA for the CDR3: TGTGCCAGCAGTGACCCCAGTCGGGGAAAGGTACATCAGCCCCAGCATTTT. Translating gives CASSDPSRGKVHQPQHF. Combining the CDR3 with reference TRBV28 and TRBJ1-5 gives the whole variable domain DVKVTQSSRYLVKRTGEKVFLECVQDMDHENMFWYRQDPGLGLRLIYFSYDVKMKEKGDIPEGYSVSREKKERFSLILESASTNQTSMYLCASSDPSRGKVHQPQHFGDGTRLSIL.